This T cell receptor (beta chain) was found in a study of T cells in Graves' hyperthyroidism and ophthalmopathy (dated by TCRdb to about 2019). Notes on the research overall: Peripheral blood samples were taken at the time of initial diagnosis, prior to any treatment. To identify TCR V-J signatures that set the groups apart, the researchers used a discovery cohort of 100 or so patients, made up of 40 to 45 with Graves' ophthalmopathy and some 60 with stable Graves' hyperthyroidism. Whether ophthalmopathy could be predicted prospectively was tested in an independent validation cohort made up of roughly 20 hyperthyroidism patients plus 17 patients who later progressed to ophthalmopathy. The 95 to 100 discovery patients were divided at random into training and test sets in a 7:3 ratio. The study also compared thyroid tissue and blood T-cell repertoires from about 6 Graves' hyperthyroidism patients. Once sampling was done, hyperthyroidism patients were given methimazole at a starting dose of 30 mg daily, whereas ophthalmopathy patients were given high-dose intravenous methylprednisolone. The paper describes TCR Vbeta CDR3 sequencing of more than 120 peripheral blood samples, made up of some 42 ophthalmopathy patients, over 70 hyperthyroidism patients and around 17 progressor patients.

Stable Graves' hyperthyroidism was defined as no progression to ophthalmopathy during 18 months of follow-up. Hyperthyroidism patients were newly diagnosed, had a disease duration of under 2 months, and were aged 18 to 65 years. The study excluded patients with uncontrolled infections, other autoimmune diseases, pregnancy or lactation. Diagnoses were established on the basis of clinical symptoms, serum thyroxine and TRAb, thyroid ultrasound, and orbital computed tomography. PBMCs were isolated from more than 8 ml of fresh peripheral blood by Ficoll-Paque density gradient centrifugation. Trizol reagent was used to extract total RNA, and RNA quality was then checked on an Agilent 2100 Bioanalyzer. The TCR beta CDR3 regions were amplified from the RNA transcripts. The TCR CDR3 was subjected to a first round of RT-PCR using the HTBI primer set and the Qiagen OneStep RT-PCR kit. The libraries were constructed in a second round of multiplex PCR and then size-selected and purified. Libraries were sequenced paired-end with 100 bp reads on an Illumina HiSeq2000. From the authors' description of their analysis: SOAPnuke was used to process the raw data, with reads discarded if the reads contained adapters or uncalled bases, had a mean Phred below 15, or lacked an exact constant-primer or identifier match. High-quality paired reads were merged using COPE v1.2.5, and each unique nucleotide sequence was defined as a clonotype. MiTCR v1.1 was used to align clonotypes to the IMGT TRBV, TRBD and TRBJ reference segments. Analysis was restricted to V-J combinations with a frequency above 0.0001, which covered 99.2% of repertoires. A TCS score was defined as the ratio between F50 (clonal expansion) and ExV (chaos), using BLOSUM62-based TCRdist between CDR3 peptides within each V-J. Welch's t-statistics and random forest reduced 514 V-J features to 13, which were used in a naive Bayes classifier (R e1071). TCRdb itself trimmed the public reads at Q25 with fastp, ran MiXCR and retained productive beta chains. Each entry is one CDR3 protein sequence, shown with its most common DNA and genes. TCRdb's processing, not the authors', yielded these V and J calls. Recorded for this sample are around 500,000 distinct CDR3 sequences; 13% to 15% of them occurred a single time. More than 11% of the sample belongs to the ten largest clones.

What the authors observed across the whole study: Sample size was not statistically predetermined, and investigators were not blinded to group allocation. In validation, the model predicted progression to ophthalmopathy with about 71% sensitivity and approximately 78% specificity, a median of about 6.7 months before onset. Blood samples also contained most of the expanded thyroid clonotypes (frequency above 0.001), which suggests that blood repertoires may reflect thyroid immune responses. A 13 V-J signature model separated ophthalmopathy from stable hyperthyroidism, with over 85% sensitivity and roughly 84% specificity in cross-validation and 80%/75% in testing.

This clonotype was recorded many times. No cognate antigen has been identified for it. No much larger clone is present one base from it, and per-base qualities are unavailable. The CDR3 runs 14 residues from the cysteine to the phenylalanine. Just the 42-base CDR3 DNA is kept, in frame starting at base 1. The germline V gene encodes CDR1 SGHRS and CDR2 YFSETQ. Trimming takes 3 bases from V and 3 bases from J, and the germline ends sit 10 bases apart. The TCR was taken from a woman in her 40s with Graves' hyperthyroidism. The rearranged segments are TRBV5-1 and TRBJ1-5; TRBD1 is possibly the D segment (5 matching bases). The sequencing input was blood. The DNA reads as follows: TGCGCCAGCAGCTCCGGGGACGCCAATCAGCCCCAGCATTTT. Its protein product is CASSSGDANQPQHF.